The 16 T cell receptor beta chains below were found in one sample sequenced in a study of T cells after yellow fever vaccination. TCRdb passed the 5' RACE reads through MiXCR, listing each CDR3 protein once. The sample shows 250,000 to 400,000 distinct CDR3 sequences, around 4.3% of them seen only once. This specimen consisted of PBMCs, obtained 15 days after the yellow fever booster vaccination. These TCRs come from a man younger than 35 who received the YFV17D yellow fever vaccine.

This clonotype has at least ten counts. The V call is TRBV20-1, the J call TRBJ2-3, with a weak D call TRBD1 (5 bases). The CDR3 runs to 12 residues. CDR1 and CDR2 (germline): DFQATT, SNEGSKA (reference sequence). The ends were cut back, 6 bases at V and 2 bases at J, with 9 bases in the middle. The CDR3 bases are TGCAGTGCCCCCAGGGCCACAGATACGCAGTATTTT. This translates into CSAPRATDTQYF.

This clonotype came up a few times. The chain carries TRBV30 and TRBJ1-1, with D uncertain. This CDR3 comprises 14 residues. The ends were cut back, 2 bases at V and 5 bases at J, with 15 bases in the middle. Per germline, CDR1 GTSNPN and CDR2 SVGIG (reference sequence). The CDR3 nucleotides read TGTGCCTGGAGTAAAGGGTTAGGAGGGACTGAAGCTTTCTTT. Protein: CAWSKGLGGTEAFF.

This clonotype came up many times. The chain is built from TRBV7-8 and TRBJ1-3; D not resolved. The CDR3 loop spans 14 amino acids. Germline CDR1 reads SGHVS; CDR2 reads FQNEAQ. V lost 5 bases, J lost 2 bases, and 10 bases lay in between. The CDR3 DNA reads TGTGCCAGCAGCCCCTACATACCTGGAAACACCATATATTTT. This sequence encodes CASSPYIPGNTIYF.

This clonotype appeared a few times. The rearrangement uses TRBV5-1 and TRBJ2-2, with 11 positions matching TRBD1. Germline V gene sequence: CDR1 SGHRS, CDR2 YFSETQ. CDR3 length: 16 amino acids. Trimming removed 4 bases from V and 3 bases from J; junction bases left unmatched: 5. The CDR3 DNA is TGCGCCAGCAGCCGGACAGGGGGCGAAGACACCGGGGAGCTGTTTTTT. Encoded protein: CASSRTGGEDTGELFF. Full variable domain (outside the CDR3, taken from reference TRBV5-1 and TRBJ2-2): KAGVTQTPRYLIKTRGQQVTLSCSPISGHRSVSWYQQTPGQGLQFLFEYFSETQRNKGNFPGRFSGRQFSNSRSEMNVSTLELGDSALYLCASSRTGGEDTGELFFGEGSRLTVL.

This clonotype was found a few times. The CDR3 here is CASSPPNSLNTEAFF. The CDR3 coding sequence is TGTGCCAGCAGCCCACCAAACAGCTTGAACACTGAAGCTTTCTTT. The J gene is TRBJ1-1, the V gene TRBV4-2; D gene uncertain. The V gene lost 4 bases and the J gene lost 0 bases, with 12 bases spanning the gap. CDR1 LGHNA and CDR2 YNFKEQ come from the germline V gene. This CDR3 has 15 residues.

V usage is TRBV7-9 and J usage is TRBJ2-7; tentatively, D is TRBD1 or TRBD2 (7 bases each). CDR3 size: 15 residues. With 3 bases removed from V and 1 base from J, the gap between germline ends came to 13 bases. Germline CDR1 is SEHNR and CDR2 is FQNEAQ (reference sequence). The CDR3 spells CASSLGGTDSYEQYF. The CDR3 region has the DNA TGTGCCAGCAGCTTGGGAGGGACAGATTCCTACGAGCAGTACTTC.

This clonotype has just a few counts. The chain recombines TRBV4-1 with TRBJ2-7, with TRBD2 identical over 10 bases. The CDR3 has 16 amino acids. With V trimmed by 4 bases and J by 2 bases, 8 bases remained unmatched. CDR1 is MGHRA, CDR2 YSYEKL, per germline. The CDR3 loop reads CASSPILAGLPYEQYF. The CDR3 DNA reads as TGCGCCAGCAGCCCCATACTAGCGGGGTTACCCTACGAGCAGTACTTC.

The table lists this clonotype with a few counts. This sequence joins TRBV6-1 and TRBJ2-7; unclear D gene. CDR3 length: 13 amino acids. Trimming took 2 bases from V and 3 from J, leaving 8 bases between them. Germline CDR1 reads MNHNS; CDR2 reads SASEGT. Written as DNA, the CDR3 is TGTGCCAGCAGTGAATTTGGGAACTACGAGCAGTACGTC. It encodes CASSEFGNYEQYV.

This clonotype was recorded at least ten times. V gene TRBV12-3 or TRBV12-4 combines with J gene TRBJ2-3; TRBD2 is a possible D gene (6 bases). V was trimmed by 1 base and J by 1 base, leaving 9 bases between them. The CDR3 length is 15 residues. The CDR3 DNA is TGTGCCAGCAGTTTAGTGACGGGGGGCACAGATACGCAGTATTTT. As protein: CASSLVTGGTDTQYF.

This clonotype was seen a few times. The chain uses TRBV27 and TRBJ2-7, with D possibly matching TRBD2 (6 bases). V was cut by 6 bases and J by 4 bases, with 13 bases left in between. The CDR3 loop spans 13 amino acids. CDR1 is MNHEY, CDR2 SMNVEV, per germline (reference sequence). For the CDR3, the DNA is TGTGCCAGCAGCCCGGGACTTGGGTACGAGCAGTACGTC. It specifies CASSPGLGYEQYV.

This clonotype was seen ten or more times. The genes are TRBV5-1 and TRBJ2-4, with 9 bases lining up with TRBD1. The CDR3 extends over 14 amino acids. V trimming: 1 base; J trimming: 7 bases; junction bases outside the gene matches: 3. Germline V gene sequence: CDR1 SGHRS, CDR2 YFSETQ. CDR3 protein: CASSLTGGANIQYF. The CDR3, as DNA: TGCGCCAGCAGCTTGACAGGGGGCGCGAACATTCAGTACTTC.

This clonotype was counted ten times or more. The gene calls are TRBV7-2 and TRBJ1-1, with TRBD1 as a possible D gene (5 bases). V was pared by 6 bases and J by 4 bases, with 18 bases between. CDR3 length: 15 residues. Per germline, CDR1 SGHTA and CDR2 FQGNSA. The CDR3 loop is CASRTWAGFATEAFF. The CDR3 DNA reads TGTGCCAGCAGGACCTGGGCAGGGTTCGCCACTGAAGCTTTCTTT.

This clonotype was seen ten or more times. The gene calls are TRBV30 and TRBJ2-3; D possibly uses TRBD1 or TRBD2 (5 bases each). Germline lookup yields CDR1 GTSNPN and CDR2 SVGIG (reference sequence). Trimming removed 0 bases at V and 0 bases at J, with 7 bases between. The CDR3 spans 14 residues. CDR3 DNA: TGTGCCTGGAGTGTTGGGACCAGCACAGATACGCAGTATTTT. Translation gives CAWSVGTSTDTQYF.

This clonotype has more than one count but fewer than ten. V gene TRBV7-2 combines with J gene TRBJ1-5; D is perhaps TRBD1 (5 bases). The germline V and J ends were trimmed by 8 bases and 4 bases, with 15 bases remaining between them. Germline V gene lookup returns CDR1 SGHTA and CDR2 FQGNSA. The length of the CDR3 is 14 residues. CDR3 bases: TGTGCCAGCTCCGAGGCCCAGGGTAATCAGCCCCAGCATTTT. Its protein is CASSEAQGNQPQHF.

V gene TRBV7-2 combines with J gene TRBJ2-1; a possible D gene is TRBD1 (6 bases). Trimming took off 5 bases at V and 8 bases at J, with 19 bases between the two ends. The CDR3 has 15 amino acids. Germline CDR1 and CDR2: SGHTA and FQGNSA. The CDR3 spells CASSPVGALRDEQFF. DNA of the CDR3: TGTGCCAGCAGCCCCGTGGGGGCGTTGCGTGATGAGCAGTTCTTC.

This clonotype was observed a handful of times. The CDR3, as DNA: TGTGCCAGCTCACCACCACCAGGGTTTTCTGGGGAGCCCCAGCATTTT. Residues: CASSPPPGFSGEPQHF. The rearrangement uses TRBV18 and TRBJ1-5, with D tentatively TRBD1 (5 bases). The germline CDR1 and CDR2 sequences are KGHSH and LQKENI. V was pared by 0 bases and J by 8 bases, with 17 bases between. This CDR3 contains 16 residues.